These 13 T cell receptor beta chains were all obtained from the same sample, sequenced in a study of blood T cell repertoires in COVID-19. The protocol was immunoSEQ multiplex PCR, while the TCRdb copy is restricted to in-frame clones and leaves out a portion. This sample has more than 300,000 clones, with 90% found just once. Input material: PBMCs or T cells enriched from blood (not recorded which). The receptors here all came from a young woman who had been exposed to COVID-19.

This chain connects TRBV27 to TRBJ2-3; D perhaps matches TRBD1 (6 bases). Germline V gene sequence: CDR1 MNHEY, CDR2 SMNVEV (reference sequence). The CDR3 totals 16 residues. V was pared by 3 bases and J by 6 bases, with 19 bases between. The CDR3 protein is CASSLTPDSLGDTQYF. In DNA form, the CDR3 reads TGTGCCAGCAGTTTGACCCCGGACAGCCTAGGGGATACGCAGTATTTT.

V gene TRBV9 combines with J gene TRBJ1-1; no reliable D call. The CDR3 has 15 residues. Trimming removed 0 bases at V and 2 bases at J, with 11 bases between. From germline, CDR1 is SGDLS and CDR2 YYNGEE. The CDR3 region is CASSVARGGNTEAFF. In DNA form, the CDR3 reads TGTGCCAGCAGCGTAGCACGCGGAGGAAACACTGAAGCTTTCTTT. Supplemented by reference TRBV9 and TRBJ1-1, the full variable domain reads DSGVTQTPKHLITATGQRVTLRCSPRSGDLSVYWYQQSLDQGLQFLIQYYNGEERAKGNILERFSAQQFPDLHSELNLSSLELGDSALYFCASSVARGGNTEAFFGQGTRLTVV.

The chain links TRBV4-1 to TRBJ1-3, with TRBD1 matching over 9 bases. The ends lost 3 bases at V and 2 bases at J; junction bases unmatched: 2. Looked up from germline, CDR1 is MGHRA and CDR2 is YSYEKL. This CDR3 has 15 amino acids. CDR3 amino acids: CASSQRTGAGNTIYF. CDR3 sequence (DNA): TGCGCCAGCAGCCAGCGGACAGGGGCTGGAAACACCATATATTTT.

CDR3 protein: CASSLVGAGGYEQYF. CDR3 sequence (DNA): TGCGCCAGCAGCTTGGTGGGGGCAGGGGGATACGAGCAGTACTTC. V usage is TRBV5-1 and J usage is TRBJ2-7, with 7 bases aligning to TRBD1. The CDR3 length is 15 residues. Losses at the gene ends were 0 bases for V and 4 bases for J; bases not matched to a gene: 7. The germline gives CDR1 SGHRS, CDR2 YFSETQ.

This chain connects TRBV24-1 to TRBJ2-3; no firm D call. Per the germline V gene, CDR1 is KGHDR and CDR2 is SFDVKD. The CDR3 consists of 15 residues. V was cut by 3 bases and J by 0 bases, with 9 bases left in between. This CDR3 reads CATSDQTGSTDTQYF. CDR3 DNA sequence: TGTGCCACCAGTGATCAGACTGGCAGCACAGATACGCAGTATTTT.

This clone was counted a few times. This chain links TRBV5-1 with TRBJ2-2; TRBD1 matches 10 bases. The CDR3 length is 18 residues. J lost 6 bases, V lost 2 bases, and 13 bases had no gene match. Germline CDR1 is SGHRS and CDR2 is YFSETQ. The CDR3 DNA is TGCGCCAGCAGCTTCCAGGGACAGGGGACGAGGTCTCCCGGGGAGCTGTTTTTT. This codes for CASSFQGQGTRSPGELFF. Full variable domain (missing parts from reference TRBV5-1 and TRBJ2-2): KAGVTQTPRYLIKTRGQQVTLSCSPISGHRSVSWYQQTPGQGLQFLFEYFSETQRNKGNFPGRFSGRQFSNSRSEMNVSTLELGDSALYLCASSFQGQGTRSPGELFFGEGSRLTVL.

This clone was counted a few times. The chain joins TRBV6-5 to TRBJ2-6, with a weak D call TRBD1 (5 bases). From germline, CDR1 is MNHEY and CDR2 SVGAGI. V lost 8 bases and J 3 bases, leaving 11 bases between the germline ends. This CDR3 comprises 14 residues. CDR3 bases: TGTGCCAGCCGCGATACAGGTGGGGCCAACGTCCTGACTTTC. Amino acids: CASRDTGGANVLTF.

The V and J genes are TRBV6-5 and TRBJ1-5; 7 nucleotides agree with TRBD1. The CDR3 contains 16 residues. V trimming: 0 bases; J trimming: 1 base; junction bases outside the gene matches: 3. CDR1 is MNHEY and CDR2 is SVGAGI in the germline V gene. CDR3 DNA sequence: TGTGCCAGCAGTTACTCGCGGGACAGCAGCAATCAGCCCCAGCATTTT. It codes for CASSYSRDSSNQPQHF.

The chain joins TRBV28 to TRBJ1-2, with 8 bases matching TRBD1. V lost 4 bases to trimming and J lost 3 bases; unmatched junction nucleotides: 1. Germline V lookup: CDR1 MDHEN, CDR2 SYDVKM. The CDR3 is 13 amino acids. The CDR3 sequence is CASSSGQDYGYTF. CDR3 in DNA: TGTGCCAGCAGTTCGGGACAGGACTATGGCTACACCTTC.

The gene calls are TRBV19 and TRBJ1-5, with 8 bases that match TRBD1. CDR3 length: 17 amino acids. Germline-derived CDR1 and CDR2 are LNHDA and SQIVND (reference sequence). J was trimmed by 1 base and V by 6 bases; bases with no gene match: 11. This CDR3 is CASRADRGWQSNQPQHF. DNA for the CDR3: TGTGCCAGTAGAGCCGACAGGGGATGGCAGAGCAATCAGCCCCAGCATTTT.

The J gene is TRBJ2-3, the V gene TRBV18; D is ambiguous. This CDR3 spans 14 amino acids. With 3 bases removed from V and 4 bases from J, the gap between germline ends came to 11 bases. The germline V gene encodes CDR1 KGHSH and CDR2 LQKENI. The CDR3 region has the DNA TGTGCCAGCTCACCTCCAGGATGGGCAGATACGCAGTATTTT. Protein: CASSPPGWADTQYF.

The genes are TRBV3-1 (or the pseudogene TRBV3-2) and TRBJ2-1; 8 nucleotides line up with TRBD2. The CDR3 extends over 15 amino acids. Germline CDR1 reads LGHDT; CDR2 reads YNNKEL (reference sequence). The V gene end was trimmed by 0 bases and the J gene end by 5 bases; junction bases not matched to a gene: 3. The CDR3 DNA follows: TGTGCCAGCAGCCAAGAAACTAGCGGAGACAATGAGCAGTTCTTC. Translation gives CASSQETSGDNEQFF.

J is TRBJ1-1 and V is TRBV27, with a weak D call TRBD1 (6 bases). V lost 5 bases and J 4 bases, leaving 17 bases between the germline ends. The CDR3 runs to 15 residues. Germline values: CDR1 MNHEY, CDR2 SMNVEV (reference sequence). The CDR3 region is CASSALTGGGTEAFF. CDR3 coding DNA: TGTGCCAGCAGTGCCTTGACAGGTGGGGGCACTGAAGCTTTCTTT.